Shown below are 26 T cell receptor beta chains from a single sample sequenced in a study of cytomegalovirus exposure and HLA in healthy donors. Primers included in the PCR were 60 Vbeta and 13 Jbeta primers. Sequencing used immunoSEQ multiplex PCR; TCRdb keeps in-frame clones, though not all of them. Of 100,000 to 150,000 clones listed, about three quarters are singletons. Sequencing used PBMCs. Receptors were obtained from a middle-aged man in good health and CMV-seronegative.

This clone was counted once. The chain employs TRBV7-8 and TRBJ1-4; 8 bases match TRBD1. There are 16 residues in the CDR3. Losses at the gene ends were 5 bases for V and 7 bases for J; bases not matched to a gene: 12. Germline CDR1 reads SGHVS; CDR2 reads FQNEAQ. CDR3 loop: CASSARQGISREKLFF. The DNA of the CDR3 is TGTGCCAGCAGCGCCCGACAGGGGATAAGTCGTGAAAAACTGTTTTTT.

The chain recombines TRBV28 with TRBJ2-3; 10 bases are a match to TRBD2. V shed 7 bases and J 4 bases; nucleotides not matched to a gene: 8. CDR1 is MDHEN, CDR2 SYDVKM, per germline. CDR3 size: 15 residues. The CDR3 nucleotides are TGTGCCAGCAAGGAGCGGGGGGGCCGAGCAGATACGCAGTATTTT. Amino acids: CASKERGGRADTQYF.

This chain links TRBV5-5 with TRBJ1-2; 8 positions match TRBD1. V lost 4 bases, J lost 7 bases, and 9 bases stayed unmatched. Germline loops: CDR1 SGHKS, CDR2 YYEKEE (reference sequence). CDR3 length: 14 residues. The CDR3 reads CASSPDREDAGYTF. Here the CDR3 DNA reads TGTGCCAGCAGCCCGGACAGGGAAGATGCTGGCTACACCTTC.

This chain uses TRBV4-3 with TRBJ2-7; possibly TRBD2 for D (6 bases). Trimming removed 1 base at V and 1 base at J, with 17 bases between. Germline CDR1 and CDR2: LGHNA and YSLEER. The CDR3 has 17 amino acids. CDR3 in amino acids: CASSQVKWPSVSYEQYF. Here the CDR3 DNA reads TGCGCCAGCAGCCAAGTAAAATGGCCTAGCGTATCCTACGAGCAGTACTTC.

The chain combines TRBV5-1 with TRBJ2-1; the match to TRBD2 covers 8 bases. V was pared by 1 base and J by 10 bases, with 10 bases of the junction left unmatched. Per the germline V gene, CDR1 is SGHRS and CDR2 is YFSETQ. This CDR3 has 15 amino acids. The CDR3 bases are TGCGCCAGCAGCTTGTTCACCGGGGGGGACGGCGAGCAGTTCTTC. It encodes CASSLFTGGDGEQFF.

Concerning this clone itself: The sample contains more than one DNA sequence encoding this CDR3. This chain connects TRBV7-9 to TRBJ2-2, with TRBD1 identical over 8 bases. The CDR3 covers 15 residues. Losses at the gene ends were 5 bases for V and 2 bases for J; bases not matched to a gene: 4. In germline, CDR1 is SEHNR, CDR2 FQNEAQ (reference sequence). The CDR3 spells CASSVQGENTGELFF. The CDR3 DNA reads TGTGCCAGCAGCGTACAGGGGGAAAACACCGGGGAGCTGTTTTTT.

The V gene is TRBV11-2, the J gene TRBJ1-1; D unresolved. The CDR3 loop spans 12 amino acids. Germline lookup yields CDR1 SGHAT and CDR2 FQNNGV. The ends were cut back, 6 bases at V and 7 bases at J, with 12 bases in the middle. CDR3 residues: CASRGSRVEAFF. Written as DNA, the CDR3 is TGTGCCAGCAGGGGGAGTAGGGTTGAAGCTTTCTTT.

The chain is built from TRBV7-9 and TRBJ2-3, with a tentative D call TRBD2 (6 bases). Germline values: CDR1 SEHNR, CDR2 FQNEAQ (reference sequence). CDR3 length equals 14 residues. The V and J ends lost 1 base and 2 bases respectively, with 7 bases between them. The CDR3 DNA reads TGTGCCAGCAGCTTAGGCGGGGTCACAGATACGCAGTATTTT. Amino acids: CASSLGGVTDTQYF.

J is TRBJ2-2 and V is TRBV18; 7 bases line up with TRBD2. Germline CDR1 is KGHSH and CDR2 is LQKENI. This CDR3 comprises 16 residues. J gave up 0 bases and V 2 bases, and 3 bases lay outside the gene matches. CDR3 sequence reads: CASSPNGGTNTGELFF. CDR3 DNA sequence: TGTGCCAGCTCACCAAACGGGGGGACGAACACCGGGGAGCTGTTTTTT.

The genes are TRBV5-4 and TRBJ1-2; weak D call: TRBD1 (5 bases). This CDR3 region has 15 residues. Germline CDR1 and CDR2: SGHNT and YYREEE (reference sequence). Trimming left V 1 base short and J 3 bases short, with 13 bases between. The CDR3 loop reads CASSLMEGVYYGYTF. In DNA form, the CDR3 reads TGTGCCAGCAGCTTGATGGAAGGGGTATACTATGGCTACACCTTC.

V gene TRBV4-2 combines with J gene TRBJ1-2; unclear D gene. Germline CDR1 and CDR2: LGHNA and YNFKEQ. Trimming took off 0 bases at V and 5 bases at J, with 7 bases between the two ends. The CDR3 is 13 residues long. This CDR3 is CASSQEQIYGYTF. The CDR3 bases are TGTGCCAGCAGCCAAGAACAGATATATGGCTACACCTTC.

The chain has TRBV6-5 and TRBJ1-3, with TRBD1 matching 10 bases. Germline V gene sequence: CDR1 MNHEY, CDR2 SVGAGI. CDR3 length: 14 amino acids. After removal of 5 bases from V and 4 bases from J, the junction contained 2 bases not matched to a gene. In DNA form, the CDR3 reads TGTGCCAGCAGTAGGACAGGGGGAGGAAACACCATATATTTT. Residues: CASSRTGGGNTIYF.

This clone was picked up one time. V is TRBV19 and J is TRBJ2-1; maybe TRBD1 (6 bases). The germline V gene has CDR1 LNHDA and CDR2 SQIVND (reference sequence). This CDR3 has 16 residues. The V gene lost 2 bases and the J gene lost 5 bases, with 16 bases spanning the gap. The CDR3 DNA follows: TGTGCCAGTAGTATAACTTTCAGGGGCGCCGACAATGAGCAGTTCTTC. Encoded protein: CASSITFRGADNEQFF.

J is TRBJ2-4 and V is TRBV7-8; 9 bases are shared with TRBD1. Losses at the gene ends were 4 bases for V and 6 bases for J; bases not matched to a gene: 4. Germline values: CDR1 SGHVS, CDR2 FQNEAQ. This CDR3 has 14 residues. The CDR3 DNA is TGTGCCAGCAGCTCGTACAGGGGGCTAAACATTCAGTACTTC. Residues: CASSSYRGLNIQYF.

The V and J genes are TRBV19 and TRBJ2-3, with D unclear. CDR3 size: 15 residues. CDR1 is LNHDA, CDR2 SQIVND, per germline (reference sequence). Trimming took off 7 bases at V and 0 bases at J, with 14 bases between the two ends. The CDR3 reads CASTHGDTSTDTQYF. CDR3 coding DNA: TGTGCCAGTACGCACGGTGATACTAGCACAGATACGCAGTATTTT.

V usage is TRBV27 and J usage is TRBJ2-2; TRBD1 agrees at 9 bases. V gave up 10 bases and J gave up 7 bases; unmatched junction bases: 13. Per germline, CDR1 MNHEY and CDR2 SMNVEV (reference sequence). CDR3 length: 15 residues. CDR3 nucleotides: TGTGCCACCCCAAGGACAGGGGAGAGTGGCGGGGAGCTGTTTTTT. Its translation: CATPRTGESGGELFF.

This chain uses TRBV18 with TRBJ2-7, with 9 bases that match TRBD1. This CDR3 region has 14 residues. Trimming cost V 5 bases and J 7 bases; bases outside gene matches: 9. CDR1 and CDR2 (germline): KGHSH, LQKENI. CDR3 nucleotide sequence: TGTGCCAGCTCATCGGAACGACAGGGGGGTGAGCAGTACGTC. Protein sequence: CASSSERQGGEQYV.

A word on this clone: A read error may produce the germline difference seen at one junction end. Distinct nucleotide sequences in the sample also encode this CDR3. The V and J genes are TRBV7-2 and TRBJ2-2; 9 nucleotides match TRBD2. In germline, CDR1 is SGHTA, CDR2 FQGNSA. The CDR3 extends over 17 amino acids. The CDR3 here is CASSLEWRGGPTGELFF. The CDR3 DNA follows: TGTGCCAGCAGTTTAGAGTGGCGGGGGGGCCCAACCGGGGAGCTGTTTTTT.

The genes are TRBV15 and TRBJ2-5; D unclear. Germline CDR1 is LNHNV and CDR2 is YYDKDF (reference sequence). The CDR3 extends over 14 amino acids. V lost 0 bases and J 6 bases, leaving 11 bases between the germline ends. The CDR3 loop is CATSRDLPEKTQYF. The CDR3 region has the DNA TGTGCCACCAGCAGAGATCTCCCGGAGAAGACCCAGTACTTC.

CDR3 DNA: TGTGCAATCCGGGGGGGACCGTCTGGAAACACCATATATTTT. Translating gives CAIRGGPSGNTIYF. V is TRBV7-9 and J is TRBJ1-3; a possible D gene is TRBD1 (5 bases). The length of the CDR3 is 14 residues. Germline-derived CDR1 and CDR2 are SEHNR and FQNEAQ (reference sequence).

The chain employs TRBV10-3 and TRBJ1-2; 9 positions agree with TRBD1. The V segment lost 2 bases and the J segment 5 bases; nucleotides outside the gene matches: 6. The CDR3 is 15 amino acids. The germline CDR1 and CDR2 sequences are ENHRY and SYGVKD. CDR3: CAISEPPGTGYGYTF. CDR3 sequence (DNA): TGTGCCATCAGTGAGCCCCCCGGGACAGGGTATGGCTACACCTTC.

This clone has only one observation. CDR3 DNA sequence: TGCGCCAGCAGCTTGGAGGGACATTCGGATACGCAGTATTTT. This sequence encodes CASSLEGHSDTQYF. The chain couples TRBV5-1 to TRBJ2-3; D possibly corresponds to TRBD1 (6 bases). This CDR3 has 14 residues. The V gene's germline CDR1 is SGHRS and CDR2 YFSETQ. Trimming took 0 bases from V and 6 from J, leaving 11 bases between them.

The chain combines TRBV7-6 with TRBJ1-1; TRBD1 is a possible D gene (5 bases). Trimming shortened V by 5 bases and J by 4 bases, and 20 bases separated the two germline ends. The length of the CDR3 is 16 residues. Germline CDR1 and CDR2: SGHVS and FNYEAQ. The CDR3 reads CASSQFGGGDITEAFF. The CDR3 DNA reads as TGTGCCAGCAGCCAATTCGGGGGGGGAGATATCACTGAAGCTTTCTTT. Filled out from reference TRBV7-6 and TRBJ1-1, the complete variable domain reads GAGVSQSPRYKVTKRGQDVALRCDPISGHVSLYWYRQALGQGPEFLTYFNYEAQQDKSGLPNDRFSAERPEGSISTLTIQRTEQRDSAMYRCASSQFGGGDITEAFFGQGTRLTVV.

The V gene is TRBV7-2, the J gene TRBJ2-1; 11 bases are shared with TRBD2. The CDR3 is 15 amino acids. V lost 5 bases to trimming and J lost 15 bases; unmatched junction nucleotides: 15. Germline CDR1 is SGHTA and CDR2 is FQGNSA. The CDR3 sequence: CASSHSGTSGPLGFF. The CDR3, as DNA: TGTGCCAGCAGCCACTCCGGGACTAGCGGCCCACTAGGGTTCTTC.

V and J are TRBV19 and TRBJ2-5; 7 bases fit TRBD1. The V and J ends lost 6 bases and 0 bases, in that order; junction bases with no gene match: 4. The CDR3 is 14 amino acids. Germline V gene sequence: CDR1 LNHDA, CDR2 SQIVND (reference sequence). CDR3: CASSPGTDQETQYF. The CDR3 bases are TGTGCCAGTAGCCCGGGGACAGACCAAGAGACCCAGTACTTC.

The CDR3 reads CASSPQGGSNTGELFF. The CDR3 nucleotides read TGTGCCAGCAGCCCACAGGGGGGTTCTAACACCGGGGAGCTGTTTTTT. This rearrangement joins TRBV5-6 to TRBJ2-2; 8 positions match TRBD1. The V segment lost 4 bases and the J segment 2 bases; nucleotides outside the gene matches: 7. This CDR3 spans 16 amino acids. CDR1 and CDR2 (germline): SGHDT, YYEEEE.